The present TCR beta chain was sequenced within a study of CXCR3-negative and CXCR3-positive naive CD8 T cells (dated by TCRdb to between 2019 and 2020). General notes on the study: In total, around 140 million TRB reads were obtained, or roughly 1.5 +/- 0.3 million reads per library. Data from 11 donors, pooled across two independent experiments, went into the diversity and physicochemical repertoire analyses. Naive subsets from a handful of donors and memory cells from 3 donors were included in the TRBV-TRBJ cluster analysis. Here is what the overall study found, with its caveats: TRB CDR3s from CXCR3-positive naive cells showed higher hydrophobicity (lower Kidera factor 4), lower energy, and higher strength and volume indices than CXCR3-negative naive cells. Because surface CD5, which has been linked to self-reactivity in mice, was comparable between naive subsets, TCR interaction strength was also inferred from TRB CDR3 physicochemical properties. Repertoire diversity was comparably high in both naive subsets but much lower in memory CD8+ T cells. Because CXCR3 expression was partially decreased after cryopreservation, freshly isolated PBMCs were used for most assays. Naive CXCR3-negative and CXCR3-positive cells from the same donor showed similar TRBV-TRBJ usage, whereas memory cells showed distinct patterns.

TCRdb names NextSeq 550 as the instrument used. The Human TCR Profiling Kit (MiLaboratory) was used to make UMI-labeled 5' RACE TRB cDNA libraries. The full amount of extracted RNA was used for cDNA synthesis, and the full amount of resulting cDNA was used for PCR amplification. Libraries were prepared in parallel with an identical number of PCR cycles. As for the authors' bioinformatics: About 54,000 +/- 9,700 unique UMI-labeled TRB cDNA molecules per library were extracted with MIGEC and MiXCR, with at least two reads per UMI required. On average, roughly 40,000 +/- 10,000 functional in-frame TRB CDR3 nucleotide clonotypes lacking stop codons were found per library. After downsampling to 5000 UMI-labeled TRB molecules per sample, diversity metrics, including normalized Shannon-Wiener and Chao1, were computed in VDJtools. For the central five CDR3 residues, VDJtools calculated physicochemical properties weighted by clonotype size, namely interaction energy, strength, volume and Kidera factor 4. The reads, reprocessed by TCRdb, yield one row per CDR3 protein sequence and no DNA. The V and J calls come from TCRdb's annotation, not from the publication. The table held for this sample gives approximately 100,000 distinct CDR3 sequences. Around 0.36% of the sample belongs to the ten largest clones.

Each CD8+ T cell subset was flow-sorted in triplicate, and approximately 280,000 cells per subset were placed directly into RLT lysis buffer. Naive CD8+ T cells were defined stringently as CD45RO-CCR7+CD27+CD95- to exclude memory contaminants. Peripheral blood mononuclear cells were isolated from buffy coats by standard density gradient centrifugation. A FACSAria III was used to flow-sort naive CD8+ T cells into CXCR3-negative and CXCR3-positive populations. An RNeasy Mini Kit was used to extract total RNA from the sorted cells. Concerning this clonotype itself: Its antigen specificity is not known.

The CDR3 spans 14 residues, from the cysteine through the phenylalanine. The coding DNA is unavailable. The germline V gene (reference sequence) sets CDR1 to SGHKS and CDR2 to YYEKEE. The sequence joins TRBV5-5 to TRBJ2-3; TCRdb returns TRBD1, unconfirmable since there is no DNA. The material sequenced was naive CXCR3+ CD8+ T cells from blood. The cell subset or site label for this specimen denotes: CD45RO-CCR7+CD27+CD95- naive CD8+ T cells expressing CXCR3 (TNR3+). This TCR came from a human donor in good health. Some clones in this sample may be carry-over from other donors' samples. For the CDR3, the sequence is CASSLHTGADTQYF.